Given below is one T cell receptor beta chain in context. This specimen belongs to a study of PD-1 blockade in mismatch repair-deficient tumors. V was trimmed by 0 bases and J by 5 bases, leaving 7 bases between them. CDR1 MNHEY and CDR2 SVGAGI come from the germline V gene. The CDR3 spans 13 residues. Only in-frame clones appear in the TCRdb table, and some are missing; sequencing was by immunoSEQ multiplex PCR. The sample has about 110,000 clones, about 80% seen once. The sequences come from peripheral blood, collected approximately 14 months after starting pembrolizumab. The gene calls are TRBV6-5 and TRBJ2-5; D not resolved. The source of this sequence is an adult with mismatch repair-deficient cancer. CDR3 coding DNA: TGTGCCAGCAGTTACTCGAATCACGAGACCCAGTACTTC. It yields the protein CASSYSNHETQYF.